A selection of T cell receptor beta chains follows, all from one sample in a study of breast tumors, draining lymph nodes, adjacent tissues. TCRdb re-derived calls from the multiplex PCR reads in MiXCR, one entry per CDR3 protein. The sample records about 200,000 distinct CDR3 sequences, 31% being singletons. The sequenced sample consisted of axillary lymph node tissue. Receptor source: a female donor with breast cancer. Some clones in this sample may be carry-over from other donors' samples. Both conserved end residues are part of each CDR3. A D gene is named only where the DNA matches it firmly. Where a row states a size, it is once, few, many or the class of an expanded clone; other rows omit it.

CASIKGDRVSGYTF | TGTGCCAGCATCAAGGGGGACAGGGTTTCTGGCTACACCTTC | many | TRBJ1-2 | TRBD1 | TRBV2
CASSAWDTSETQYF | TGTGCCAGCAGTGCTTGGGACACATCAGAGACCCAGTACTTC | NA | TRBJ2-5 | NA | TRBV25-1
CASSEALMDQPQHF | TGTGCCAGCAGTGAAGCGCTTATGGATCAGCCCCAGCATTTT | many | TRBJ1-5 | NA | TRBV2
CASSLDRERNTIYF | TGTGCCAGCAGCTTAGACAGGGAGAGAAACACCATATATTTT | many | TRBJ1-3 | NA | TRBV7-2
CASSDQAQYF | TGTGCCAGCAGTGACCAGGCCCAGTACTTC | NA | TRBJ2-5 | NA | TRBV2
CASNDRNAEAFF | TGTGCCAGTAATGACAGGAACGCTGAAGCTTTCTTT | NA | TRBJ1-1 | NA | TRBV19
CASSMATGELFF | TGTGCCAGTAGTATGGCGACCGGGGAGCTGTTTTTT | NA | TRBJ2-2 | NA | TRBV19
CSAPKTSGGPQYF | TGCAGTGCTCCGAAGACTAGCGGGGGCCCGCAGTATTTT | many | TRBJ2-3 | TRBD2 | TRBV20-1
CASSPGRGVNTEAFF | TGTGCCAGCAGCCCGGGGCGGGGGGTGAACACTGAAGCTTTCTTT | few | TRBJ1-1 | NA | TRBV9
CASSQDQRLAGRGEQFF | TGTGCCAGCAGCCAAGATCAGAGGCTAGCGGGGAGAGGTGAGCAGTTCTTC | once | TRBJ2-1 | TRBD2 | TRBV14
CASSYAWGDEKLFF | TGTGCCAGTAGTTACGCGTGGGGGGATGAAAAACTGTTTTTT | many | TRBJ1-4 | NA | TRBV19
CASSYGQVWQETQYF | TGTGCCAGCAGTTACGGACAGGTCTGGCAAGAGACCCAGTACTTC | few | TRBJ2-5 | TRBD1 | TRBV6-2/TRBV6-3
CSAPVGAGGDGYTF | TGCAGTGCGCCCGTCGGCGCGGGGGGCGATGGCTACACCTTC | NA | TRBJ1-2 | NA | TRBV20-1